This T cell receptor (beta chain) was identified in a study of T cell repertoires in cytomegalovirus infection. This CDR3 spans 15 amino acids. CDR1 is SGHTA and CDR2 is FQGNSA in the germline V gene. Trimming cost V 2 bases and J 0 bases; bases outside gene matches: 1. In TCRdb, the reads were re-called with MiXCR into one record per CDR3 protein. The sample holds about 740,000 distinct CDR3 sequences, roughly 36% seen once. At least ten counts were recorded for this clonotype. The gene calls are TRBV7-2 and TRBJ2-1, with 7 positions matching TRBD1. The TCR sequence derives from a human donor in good health (CMV status not recorded). Some clones in this sample may be carry-over from other donors' samples. The specimen was PBMCs. CDR3 sequence reads: CASSLRDSSYNEQFF. The CDR3 DNA follows: TGTGCCAGCAGCTTAAGGGACAGCTCCTACAATGAGCAGTTCTTC. The whole variable domain, remainder taken from reference TRBV7-2 and TRBJ2-1, is GAGVSQSPSNKVTEKGKDVELRCDPISGHTALYWYRQSLGQGLEFLIYFQGNSAPDKSGLPSDRFSAERTGGSVSTLTIQRTQQEDSAVYLCASSLRDSSYNEQFFGPGTRLTVL.